This T cell receptor beta chain was documented in a study of T cell clonality in common variable immunodeficiency. Broader study findings: Reportedly, TCR beta sequences from common variable immunodeficiency showed fewer deletions and N-nucleotide insertions.

Libraries were prepared by immunoSEQ multiplex PCR; TCRdb keeps only in-frame clonotypes and omits some of them. The sample yields about 19,000 clones, without any singletons. Concerning this clone: Its antigen is not identified. The read terminates 3 residues before the CDR3 end, so the remaining end is supplied by the germline J gene.

The CDR3 has 15 residues. J lost 5 bases, V lost 6 bases, and 7 bases had no gene match. From germline, CDR1 is MNHEY and CDR2 SVGEGT. The sequenced sample was peripheral blood mononuclear cells. This TCR was recovered from a human donor with common variable immunodeficiency. This chain joins TRBV6-2 or TRBV6-3 and TRBJ1-2; TRBD1 aligns across 12 bases. The sequenced CDR3 bases are TGTGCCAGCAGCCGGCCGGGACAGGGGGCGTATGGC. Translation: CASSRPGQGAYG. The full CDR3 sequence reads CASSRPGQGAYGYTF.